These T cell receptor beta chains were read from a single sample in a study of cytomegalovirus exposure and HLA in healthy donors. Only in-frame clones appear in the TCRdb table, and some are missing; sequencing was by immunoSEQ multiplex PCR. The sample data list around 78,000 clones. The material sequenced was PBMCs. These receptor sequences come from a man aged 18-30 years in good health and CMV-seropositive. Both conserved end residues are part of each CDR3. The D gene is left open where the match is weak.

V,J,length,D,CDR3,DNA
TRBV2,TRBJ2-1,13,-,CASTQGSYNEQFF,TGTGCCAGCACCCAGGGTTCCTACAATGAGCAGTTCTTC
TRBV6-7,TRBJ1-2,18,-,CASSCPQFAVRWHYGYTF,TGTGCCAGCAGTTGCCCCCAGTTCGCGGTTCGGTGGCACTATGGCTACACCTTC
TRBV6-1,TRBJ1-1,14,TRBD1,CASSGRGGVIEAFF,TGTGCCAGCAGTGGTCGAGGGGGCGTCATTGAAGCTTTCTTT
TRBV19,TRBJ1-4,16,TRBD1,CASSILEGATNEKLFF,TGTGCCAGTAGTATCCTTGAGGGGGCGACTAATGAAAAACTGTTTTTT
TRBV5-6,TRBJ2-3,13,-,CASRPGLRDTQYF,TGTGCCAGCAGGCCGGGACTTCGGGATACGCAGTATTTT
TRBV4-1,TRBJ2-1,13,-,CASSHLQDSEQFF,TGCGCCAGCAGCCACTTACAGGACAGCGAGCAGTTCTTC
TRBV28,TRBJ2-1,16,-,CASLGGINNVYNEQFF,TGTGCCAGCCTAGGAGGGATCAATAATGTGTACAATGAGCAGTTCTTC
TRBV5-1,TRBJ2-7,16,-,CASSLSPGDRAYEQYF,TGCGCCAGCAGCTTGTCCCCCGGAGATCGGGCCTACGAGCAGTACTTC
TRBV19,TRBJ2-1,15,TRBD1,CASSIEQGTHNEQFF,TGTGCCAGTAGTATAGAACAGGGGACACACAATGAGCAGTTCTTC
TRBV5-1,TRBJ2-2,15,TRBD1,CASSLNRGNTGELFF,TGCGCCAGCAGCTTGAACAGGGGCAACACCGGGGAGCTGTTTTTT
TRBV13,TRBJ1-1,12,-,CASSLEQGEAFF,TGTGCCAGCAGCTTAGAACAGGGTGAAGCTTTCTTT
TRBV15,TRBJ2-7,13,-,CATSRTTSREQYF,TGTGCCACCAGCAGAACCACTAGCCGCGAGCAGTACTTC
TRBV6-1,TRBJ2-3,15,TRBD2,CASSEEAGGTDTQYF,TGTGCCAGCAGTGAAGAAGCGGGGGGCACAGATACGCAGTATTTT
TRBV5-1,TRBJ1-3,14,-,CASSLTVSGNTIYF,TGCGCCAGCAGCTTGACAGTATCTGGAAACACCATATATTTT
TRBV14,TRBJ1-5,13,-,CASSQDRRSPQHF,TGTGCCAGCAGCCAAGACCGGAGATCGCCCCAGCATTTT
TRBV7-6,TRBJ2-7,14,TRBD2,CASSSPGLDYEQYF,TGTGCCAGCAGCTCACCGGGACTAGATTACGAGCAGTACTTC
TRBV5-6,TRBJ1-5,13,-,CASSLSGHQPQHF,TGTGCCAGCAGCTTATCAGGGCATCAGCCCCAGCATTTT
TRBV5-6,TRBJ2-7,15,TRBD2,CASSSGLAGDYEQYF,TGTGCCAGCAGCTCGGGACTAGCGGGAGACTACGAGCAGTACTTC
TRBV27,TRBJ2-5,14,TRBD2,CASGIWGGQETQYF,TGTGCCAGCGGGATTTGGGGGGGACAAGAGACCCAGTACTTC
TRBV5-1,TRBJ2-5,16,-,CASSFGGGVSQETQYF,TGCGCCAGCAGCTTTGGGGGAGGAGTGTCCCAAGAGACCCAGTACTTC
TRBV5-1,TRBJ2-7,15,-,CASSLAGQPNYEQYF,TGCGCCAGCAGCTTGGCCGGACAGCCCAACTACGAGCAGTACTTC
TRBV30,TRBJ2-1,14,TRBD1,CAWGARGLGNEQFF,TGTGCCTGGGGAGCCAGGGGGCTGGGGAATGAGCAGTTCTTC
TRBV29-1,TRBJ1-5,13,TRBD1,CSVRQGDHQPQHF,TGCAGCGTTCGGCAGGGGGACCATCAGCCCCAGCATTTT
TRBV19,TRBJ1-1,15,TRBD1,CASSSDRVTNTEAFF,TGTGCCAGTAGTTCGGACAGGGTCACGAACACTGAAGCTTTCTTT
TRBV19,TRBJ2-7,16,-,CASSRSDLGVNYEQYF,TGTGCCAGTAGCCGATCGGACCTAGGGGTGAACTACGAGCAGTACTTC
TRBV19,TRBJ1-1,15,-,CASSIAGYGNTEAFF,TGTGCCAGTAGTATTGCAGGTTACGGGAACACTGAAGCTTTCTTT
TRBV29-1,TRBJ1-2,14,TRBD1,CSAGGGQGAHGYTF,TGCAGCGCGGGGGGAGGGCAGGGGGCCCATGGCTACACCTTC